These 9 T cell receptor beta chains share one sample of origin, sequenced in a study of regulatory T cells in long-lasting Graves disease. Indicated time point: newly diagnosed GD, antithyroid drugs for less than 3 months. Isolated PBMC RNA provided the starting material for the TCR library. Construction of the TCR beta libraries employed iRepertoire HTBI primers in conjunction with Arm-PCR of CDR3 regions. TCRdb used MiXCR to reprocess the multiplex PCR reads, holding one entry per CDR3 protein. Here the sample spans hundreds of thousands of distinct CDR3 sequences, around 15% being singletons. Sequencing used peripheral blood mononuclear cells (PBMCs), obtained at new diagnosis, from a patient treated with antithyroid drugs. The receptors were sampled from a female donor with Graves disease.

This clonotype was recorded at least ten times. DNA of the CDR3: TGTGCCAGCACGGACAGGGGTCGTTATAATTCACCCCTCCACTTT. Translating gives CASTDRGRYNSPLHF. The chain combines TRBV2 with TRBJ1-6, with 9 positions matching TRBD1. Germline V lookup: CDR1 SNHLY, CDR2 FYNNEI. This CDR3 comprises 15 residues. The V gene end was trimmed by 7 bases and the J gene end by 4 bases; junction bases not matched to a gene: 5. The full variable domain, completed using reference TRBV2 and TRBJ1-6, is EPEVTQTPSHQVTQMGQEVILRCVPISNHLYFYWYRQILGQKVEFLVSFYNNEISEKSEIFDDQFSVERPDGSNFTLKIRSTKLEDSAMYFCASTDRGRYNSPLHFGNGTRLTVT.

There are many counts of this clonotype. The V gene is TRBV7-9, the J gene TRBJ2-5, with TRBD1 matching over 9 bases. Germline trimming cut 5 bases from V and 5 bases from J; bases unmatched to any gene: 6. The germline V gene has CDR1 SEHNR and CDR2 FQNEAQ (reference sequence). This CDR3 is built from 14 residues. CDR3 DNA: TGTGCCAGCAGCAGGGACAGGGCTCGTGAGACCCAGTACTTC. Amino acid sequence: CASSRDRARETQYF.

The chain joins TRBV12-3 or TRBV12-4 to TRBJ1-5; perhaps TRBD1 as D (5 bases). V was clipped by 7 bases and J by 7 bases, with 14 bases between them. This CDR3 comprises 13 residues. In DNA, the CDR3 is TGTGCCAGCACCATCCAAGGGACCCAGCCCCAGCATTTT. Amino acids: CASTIQGTQPQHF.

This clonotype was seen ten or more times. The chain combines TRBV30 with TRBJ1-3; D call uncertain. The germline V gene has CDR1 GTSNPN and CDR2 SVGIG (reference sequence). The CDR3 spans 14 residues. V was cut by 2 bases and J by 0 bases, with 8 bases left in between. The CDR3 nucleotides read TGTGCCTGGAGTATGGGCTACTCTGGAAACACCATATATTTT. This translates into CAWSMGYSGNTIYF.

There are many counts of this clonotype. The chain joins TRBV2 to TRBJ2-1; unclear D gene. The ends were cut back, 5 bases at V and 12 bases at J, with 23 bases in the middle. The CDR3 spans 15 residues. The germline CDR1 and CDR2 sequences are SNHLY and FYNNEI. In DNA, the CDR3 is TGTGCCAGCAGTCTCCTCCCCGAAAACTCCGGTGGGCAGTTCTTC. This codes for CASSLLPENSGGQFF.

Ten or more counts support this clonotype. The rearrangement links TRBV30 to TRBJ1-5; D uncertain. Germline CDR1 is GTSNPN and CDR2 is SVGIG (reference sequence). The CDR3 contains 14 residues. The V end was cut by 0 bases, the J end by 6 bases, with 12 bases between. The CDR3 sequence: CAWSVRHLSQPQHF. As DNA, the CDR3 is TGTGCCTGGAGTGTACGGCATTTATCTCAGCCCCAGCATTTT.

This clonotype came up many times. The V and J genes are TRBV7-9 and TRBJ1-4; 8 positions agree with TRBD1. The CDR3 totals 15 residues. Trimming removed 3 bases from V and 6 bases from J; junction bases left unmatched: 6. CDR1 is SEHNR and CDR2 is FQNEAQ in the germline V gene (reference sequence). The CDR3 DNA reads TGTGCCAGCAGCTTTACACCGGACAGGGATGAAAAACTGTTTTTT. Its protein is CASSFTPDRDEKLFF.

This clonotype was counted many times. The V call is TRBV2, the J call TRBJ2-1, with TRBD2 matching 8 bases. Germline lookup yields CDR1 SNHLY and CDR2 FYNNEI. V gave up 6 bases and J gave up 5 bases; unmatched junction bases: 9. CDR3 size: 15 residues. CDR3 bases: TGTGCCAGCAGACACGGGCCACTAGCGGACAATGAGCAGTTCTTC. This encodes CASRHGPLADNEQFF.

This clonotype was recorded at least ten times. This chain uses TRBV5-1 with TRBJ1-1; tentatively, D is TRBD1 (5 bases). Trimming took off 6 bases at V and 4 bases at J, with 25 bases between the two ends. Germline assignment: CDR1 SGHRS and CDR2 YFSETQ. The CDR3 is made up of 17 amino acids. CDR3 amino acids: CASIPGPGFQGPTEAFF. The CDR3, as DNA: TGCGCCAGCATACCCGGCCCCGGTTTCCAGGGACCCACTGAAGCTTTCTTT.